The present T cell receptor (beta chain) was sequenced within a study of T cell changes during pregnancy in multiple sclerosis (dated by TCRdb to between 2017 and 2020). Context from the whole study: The study looked at changes in the T cell repertoire across pregnancy in women with multiple sclerosis.

Libraries came from the immunoSEQ multiplex PCR assay. This immuneACCESS table, as held by TCRdb, lists in-frame sequences with V and J called but not all clones. Of the missing ones, under half trace to an unresolved V gene in checked studies; the others have no known cause. The sample table shows just under 50,000 clones, and about 90% are seen once. The ten most abundant clones make up roughly a tenth of the sample. The germline V gene specifies MGHRA as CDR1 and YSYEKL as CDR2. The CDR3 covers 14 residues, taking in both the cysteine and the phenylalanine. Left in the record is the CDR3 DNA by itself, 42 bases read in frame from the first base. Trimming leaves V shorter by 1 base and J shorter by 8 bases, with the junction holding 4 bases beyond the gene matches. As regards this clone: It has no known antigen specificity. No base-level quality is on record; no much larger clone is a single base apart.

The chain joins TRBV4-1 to TRBJ2-1, with 8 central nucleotides matching TRBD2. This specimen was CD8+ T cells from peripheral blood mononuclear cells, taken after pregnancy. The receptor was isolated from a female donor with multiple sclerosis, enrolled in a pregnancy study. The DNA is as follows: TGCGCCAGCAGCCAAGCGGCGGGGGGTCATGAGCAGTTCTTC. The encoded protein is CASSQAAGGHEQFF.